Sequencing of this T cell receptor beta chain was carried out in a study of cytomegalovirus exposure and HLA in healthy donors. General study results and limits: Immune exposure information comprised only CMV serostatus. A later analysis found TCR association rates differed by HLA locus, highest for DRB1 and lowest for HLA-C.

Donors showed nominal health when sampled, although they likely had unrecorded immune exposures. The PCR employed 60 Vbeta primers together with 13 Jbeta primers. Libraries were prepared by immunoSEQ multiplex PCR; TCRdb keeps only in-frame clonotypes and omits some of them. The sample records roughly 99,000 clones, roughly 70% being singletons. As regards this clone: Its antigen is unknown.

Material: PBMCs. This sequence was found in a woman aged 40 to 55 in good health and CMV-seropositive.

The CDR3 loop is CASHGGGLDTQYF. The CDR3 nucleotides are TGTGCCAGCCATGGGGGGGGCTTGGATACGCAGTATTTT. This chain joins TRBV6-1 and TRBJ2-3; tentatively, D is TRBD2 (7 bases). Trimming shortened V by 8 bases and J by 6 bases, and 15 bases separated the two germline ends. Germline V gene data show CDR1 as MNHNS and CDR2 as SASEGT. This CDR3 contains 13 residues.